These 21 T cell receptor beta chains were sequenced from one sample in a study of blood T cell repertoires in COVID-19. Using immunoSEQ multiplex PCR, the repertoire was profiled, and TCRdb retains in-frame clones only, with some absent. This repertoire shows roughly 440,000 clones, about nine tenths found once; its top ten account for over 10%. Sequencing input: peripheral blood. The receptor set was obtained from a woman in her forties or fifties with COVID-19, enrolled during active disease.

This chain links TRBV6-5 with TRBJ2-2; a weak D match, TRBD1 (5 bases). Trimming pared 8 bases from V and 3 bases from J, leaving 10 bases between. The CDR3 contains 13 residues. Germline assignment: CDR1 MNHEY and CDR2 SVGAGI. The CDR3 coding sequence is TGTGCCAGCGGGCAGGGCTACACCGGGGAGCTGTTTTTT. Amino acid sequence: CASGQGYTGELFF.

The gene calls are TRBV24-1 and TRBJ1-6, with 11 positions matching TRBD1. Germline lookup yields CDR1 KGHDR and CDR2 SFDVKD. The trim removed 5 bases at V and 4 bases at J, leaving 15 bases unmatched. The CDR3 has 20 amino acids. CDR3 residues: CATSACRDRGSIEYNSPLHF. CDR3 bases: TGTGCCACCAGTGCTTGCCGGGACAGGGGGTCCATCGAGTATAATTCACCCCTCCACTTT.

The gene calls are TRBV9 and TRBJ1-6, with D possibly matching TRBD1 (5 bases). The CDR3 is made up of 15 amino acids. The germline CDR1 and CDR2 sequences are SGDLS and YYNGEE. Between the trimmed V and J ends, which lost 0 bases and 8 bases, there was a span of 12 bases. CDR3 DNA: TGTGCCAGCAGCGTAGGGCAGGGAGGGGATTCACCCCTCCACTTT. It translates to CASSVGQGGDSPLHF.

The chain employs TRBV30 and TRBJ1-2; tentative D call: TRBD1 (5 bases). The CDR3 extends over 15 amino acids. Germline V gene lookup returns CDR1 GTSNPN and CDR2 SVGIG (reference sequence). The V and J ends lost 1 base and 5 bases respectively, with 17 bases between them. CDR3 bases: TGTGCCTGGAGTGAGGGGATTTACGCGAGGTATGGCTACACCTTC. It is translated as CAWSEGIYARYGYTF.

CDR3 bases: TGTGCTAGTGGTTTGTCTGGGACAGGGCGAAGGACTGAAGCTTTCTTT. The encoded protein is CASGLSGTGRRTEAFF. The chain is built from TRBV12-5 and TRBJ1-1, with 9 bases aligning to TRBD1. CDR1 LGHNT and CDR2 FRNRAP come from the germline V gene. The V segment lost 2 bases and the J segment 5 bases; nucleotides outside the gene matches: 9. CDR3 length equals 16 residues.

V and J are TRBV2 and TRBJ1-1, with D possibly being TRBD1 (5 bases). This CDR3 region has 14 residues. Germline CDR1 is SNHLY and CDR2 is FYNNEI. Trimming shortened V by 11 bases and J by 1 base, and 17 bases separated the two germline ends. Here the CDR3 reads CAGSREGRNTEAFF. CDR3 sequence (DNA): TGTGCCGGGTCCAGGGAGGGTAGGAACACTGAAGCTTTCTTT.

The chain uses TRBV9 and TRBJ1-1; D not certain. This CDR3 is 15 amino acids long. Germline lookup yields CDR1 SGDLS and CDR2 YYNGEE. The germline V and J ends were trimmed by 0 bases and 5 bases, with 14 bases remaining between them. CDR3 protein: CASSVDGSQRTEAFF. The CDR3 DNA follows: TGTGCCAGCAGCGTAGACGGCTCCCAGCGGACTGAAGCTTTCTTT.

This clone was detected a few times. The chain has TRBV11-3 and TRBJ1-5; D unresolved. The CDR3 loop spans 15 amino acids. Germline V gives CDR1 SGHNT, CDR2 YENEEA. V was cut by 5 bases and J by 0 bases, with 11 bases left in between. This CDR3 is CASSQRAYSNQPQHF. The CDR3 DNA reads as TGTGCCAGCAGCCAGAGGGCTTATAGCAATCAGCCCCAGCATTTT.

The DNA of the CDR3 is TGTGCCAGCAAGGGAGAATACTACAATGAGCAGTTCTTC. Its translation: CASKGEYYNEQFF. The chain uses TRBV27 and TRBJ2-1, with D perhaps TRBD2 (5 bases). CDR1 MNHEY and CDR2 SMNVEV come from the germline V gene (reference sequence). The CDR3 runs to 13 residues. The V and J ends lost 7 bases and 3 bases respectively, with 10 bases between them.

J is TRBJ1-5 and V is TRBV7-9; D ambiguous. Germline V gives CDR1 SEHNR, CDR2 FQNEAQ (reference sequence). The CDR3 spans 12 residues. Trimming pared 1 base from V and 8 bases from J, leaving 6 bases between. The CDR3 loop is CASSLVSEPQHF. CDR3 sequence (DNA): TGTGCCAGCAGCTTAGTTTCCGAGCCCCAGCATTTT. Full variable domain (remainder filled in from reference TRBV7-9 and TRBJ1-5): DTGVSQNPRHKITKRGQNVTFRCDPISEHNRLYWYRQTLGQGPEFLTYFQNEAQLEKSRLLSDRFSAERPKGSFSTLEIQRTEQGDSAMYLCASSLVSEPQHFGDGTRLSIL.

The chain carries TRBV18 and TRBJ1-2, with TRBD1 matching over 10 bases. The J segment lost 8 bases and the V segment lost 3 bases, leaving 6 bases of the junction unmatched. This CDR3 is 14 amino acids long. Germline V gene lookup returns CDR1 KGHSH and CDR2 LQKENI. The DNA of the CDR3 is TGTGCCAGCTCACCTAGGGACAGGGGCCGAGGCTACACCTTC. It is translated as CASSPRDRGRGYTF.

The rearrangement joins TRBV30 to TRBJ1-2; 7 nucleotides align to TRBD1. Germline CDR1 GTSNPN, CDR2 SVGIG (reference sequence). With 2 bases clipped from V and 0 bases from J, the junction kept 3 bases outside the gene matches. The CDR3 consists of 14 residues. Here the CDR3 reads CAWSRDRANYGYTF. CDR3 sequence (DNA): TGTGCCTGGAGTCGAGACAGGGCTAACTATGGCTACACCTTC.

This clone showed up just once. The rearrangement joins TRBV5-1 to TRBJ2-7; 7 bases match TRBD2. The germline V gene encodes CDR1 SGHRS and CDR2 YFSETQ. The V segment lost 7 bases and the J segment 5 bases; nucleotides outside the gene matches: 9. This CDR3 has 13 amino acids. CDR3 residues: CASQRGRGDEQYF. CDR3 nucleotides: TGCGCCAGCCAGCGGGGAAGGGGTGACGAGCAGTACTTC.

The gene calls are TRBV6-5 and TRBJ2-7; 7 nucleotides align to TRBD2. The CDR3 spans 12 residues. V gave up 8 bases and J gave up 0 bases; unmatched junction bases: 1. Germline V lookup: CDR1 MNHEY, CDR2 SVGAGI. The CDR3 sequence is CASRGVSYEQYF. CDR3 DNA: TGTGCCAGCCGGGGGGTCTCCTACGAGCAGTACTTC.

The chain couples TRBV2 to TRBJ2-1; 10 bases map to TRBD2. This CDR3 is built from 16 residues. V lost 6 bases to trimming and J lost 7 bases; unmatched junction nucleotides: 12. Germline V lookup: CDR1 SNHLY, CDR2 FYNNEI. CDR3 bases: TGTGCCAGCAGACCTAGCGGGGGCACCCGTTGGAATGAGCAGTTCTTC. Encoded protein: CASRPSGGTRWNEQFF. Combining the CDR3 with reference TRBV2 and TRBJ2-1 gives the whole variable domain EPEVTQTPSHQVTQMGQEVILRCVPISNHLYFYWYRQILGQKVEFLVSFYNNEISEKSEIFDDQFSVERPDGSNFTLKIRSTKLEDSAMYFCASRPSGGTRWNEQFFGPGTRLTVL.

The chain uses TRBV30 and TRBJ1-1, with D unclear. The CDR3 is 12 residues long. Germline CDR1 is GTSNPN and CDR2 is SVGIG (reference sequence). Trimming pared 3 bases from V and 7 bases from J, leaving 12 bases between. The CDR3 here is CAWSPIDNEAFF. The CDR3 nucleotides read TGTGCCTGGAGCCCCATTGACAATGAAGCTTTCTTT. Drawing the rest from reference TRBV30 and TRBJ1-1, the complete variable domain is SQTIHQWPATLVQPVGSPLSLECTVEGTSNPNLYWYRQAAGRGLQLLFYSVGIGQISSEVPQNLSASRPQDRQFILSSKKLLLSDSGFYLCAWSPIDNEAFFGQGTRLTVV.

The V gene is TRBV21-1, the J gene TRBJ1-1; the table assigns TRBD1, which was not confirmed against the DNA. TRBV21-1 represents a pseudogene. The CDR3 totals 17 residues. CDR3 DNA: TGTGCCAGCAGCTTTGGGGGTCAGGGGCGGTGGTTTGCTGAAGCTTTCTTT. Its protein product is CASSFGGQGRWFAEAFF.

The rearrangement uses TRBV19 and TRBJ2-2, with 9 bases fitting TRBD2. The CDR3 spans 16 residues. V gave up 6 bases and J gave up 1 base; unmatched junction bases: 6. In germline, CDR1 is LNHDA, CDR2 SQIVND (reference sequence). Here the CDR3 DNA reads TGTGCCAGTAGGTGGGCTAGCGGGGAGAACACCGGGGAGCTGTTTTTT. It yields the protein CASRWASGENTGELFF.

V and J are TRBV2 and TRBJ2-7; TRBD2 matches at 8 bases. This CDR3 has 15 residues. Trimming at V came to 4 bases and at J to 2 bases, leaving 7 bases not matched to a gene. In germline, CDR1 is SNHLY, CDR2 FYNNEI. CDR3 sequence: CASSVGSGVPYEQYF. CDR3 DNA sequence: TGTGCCAGCAGTGTGGGTAGCGGGGTTCCCTACGAGCAGTACTTC.

This chain links TRBV10-1 with TRBJ2-7, with 8 bases that match TRBD1. This CDR3 region has 16 residues. Germline V gene lookup returns CDR1 WNHNN and CDR2 SYGVQD (reference sequence). V lost 3 bases and J lost 7; bases outside the gene matches: 14. This CDR3 reads CASSESRGQGLFEQYF. CDR3 nucleotide sequence: TGCGCCAGCAGTGAAAGCCGCGGACAGGGTCTTTTTGAGCAGTACTTC.

This chain connects TRBV6-1 to TRBJ1-5, with TRBD1 matching over 7 bases. The CDR3 loop spans 14 amino acids. Germline V gene data show CDR1 as MNHNS and CDR2 as SASEGT. The V gene end was trimmed by 3 bases and the J gene end by 7 bases; junction bases not matched to a gene: 6. This CDR3 is CASSDTGVSQPQHF. DNA of the CDR3: TGTGCCAGCAGTGATACAGGGGTGTCCCAGCCCCAGCATTTT.